Detailed here is one T cell receptor (beta chain). Its antigen remains unknown. Up to 500,000 reads were sequenced per sample. Clones were sequenced by immunoSEQ multiplex PCR, and TCRdb holds only the in-frame ones, with some missing. In the table there are tens of thousands of clones, approximately 87% of which are singletons. The data derive from a study of pediatric ulcerative colitis. This CDR3 spans 13 amino acids. CDR1 MNHEY and CDR2 SMNVEV come from the germline V gene (reference sequence). Trimming took off 5 bases at V and 7 bases at J, with 11 bases between the two ends. Study conclusions and caveats: Total lymphocyte DNA, not sorted subsets, was the template.

The chain uses TRBV27 and TRBJ2-2; D unresolved. The clonotype originates from a boy between 5 and 17 years old with severe ulcerative colitis. Sequencing was carried out using blood. Here the CDR3 reads CASSILGNGELFF. Here the CDR3 DNA reads TGTGCCAGCAGTATCCTCGGAAACGGGGAGCTGTTTTTT.